What follows are 19 T cell receptor beta chains derived from one specimen sequenced in a study of blood T cells in healthy people across ages. A second PCR of about 6 to 12 cycles used a sample-barcoded 5' primer and a J-beta primer mix. One entry per CDR3 protein, called by TCRdb with MiXCR from the 5' RACE reads. The repertoire holds around 1.1 million distinct CDR3 sequences, with more than 30% as singletons. The material sequenced was blood. All receptors derive from a man aged 18 to 30 in good health.

In its sample, this clonotype was seen once. V and J are TRBV20-1 and TRBJ1-1; a weak D match, TRBD1 (5 bases). CDR1 is DFQATT, CDR2 SNEGSKA, per germline (reference sequence). The CDR3 has 14 residues. Trimming left V 4 bases short and J 4 bases short, with 16 bases between. CDR3 nucleotide sequence: TGCAGTGCTATACGTGGTGGGGGAGGCACTGAAGCTTTCTTT. Translated, it gives CSAIRGGGGTEAFF.

The rearrangement uses TRBV27 and TRBJ2-2, with a tentative D call TRBD1 (5 bases). Trimming left V 5 bases short and J 6 bases short, with 16 bases between. This CDR3 is built from 15 residues. Per germline, CDR1 MNHEY and CDR2 SMNVEV (reference sequence). CDR3 coding DNA: TGTGCCAGCAGTCCAACTCGAATGGGGCCCGGGGAGCTGTTTTTT. Protein: CASSPTRMGPGELFF.

This clonotype was seen only once. The rearrangement uses TRBV6-4 and TRBJ2-3, with a tentative D call TRBD2 (6 bases). Germline CDR1 is MRHNA and CDR2 is SNTAGT. Trimming stripped 0 bases from V and 4 bases from J, with 14 bases between. The CDR3 consists of 16 residues. In nucleotides, the CDR3 is TGTGCCAGCAGTGACTCTCCTCAGGGCGGGGCAGATACGCAGTATTTT. This gives the protein CASSDSPQGGADTQYF.

This chain links TRBV27 with TRBJ1-2; 7 nucleotides line up with TRBD1. The length of the CDR3 is 15 residues. V shed 7 bases and J 4 bases; nucleotides not matched to a gene: 12. Germline CDR1 is MNHEY and CDR2 is SMNVEV (reference sequence). The DNA for the CDR3 is TGTGCCAGCATGGATTCGGGACAGACAGCCTATGGCTACACCTTC. Translation: CASMDSGQTAYGYTF.

Many counts were recorded for this clonotype. The rearrangement joins TRBV7-8 to TRBJ2-1; D is perhaps TRBD1 (5 bases). The germline V and J ends were trimmed by 8 bases and 7 bases, with 24 bases remaining between them. The germline CDR1 and CDR2 sequences are SGHVS and FQNEAQ. CDR3 length equals 16 residues. In DNA, the CDR3 is TGTGCCAGCTCAACAGAGACAGCTCTAATAGTAAATGAGCAGTTCTTC. This codes for CASSTETALIVNEQFF.

The rearrangement joins TRBV6-6 to TRBJ1-2; 7 positions match TRBD1. The V segment lost 6 bases and the J segment 7 bases; nucleotides outside the gene matches: 8. The germline V gene has CDR1 MNHNY and CDR2 SVGAGI (reference sequence). The CDR3 contains 13 residues. In DNA, the CDR3 is TGTGCCAGCAGAGAAACCCCAGGGGGTGGCTACACCTTC. It translates to CASRETPGGGYTF.

The rearrangement links TRBV29-1 to TRBJ2-3; TRBD2 matches at 10 bases. Trimming cost V 2 bases and J 6 bases; bases outside gene matches: 8. The V gene's germline CDR1 is SQVTM and CDR2 ANQGSEA. The CDR3 covers 15 residues. The CDR3, as DNA: TGCAGCGTTGAACTAGCGGGGGCCCCCAGGGATACGCAGTATTTT. Protein product: CSVELAGAPRDTQYF.

This clonotype was counted between two and nine times. The J gene is TRBJ2-3, the V gene TRBV7-2; the D is unclear. Trimming took 10 bases from V and 0 from J, leaving 11 bases between them. There are 13 residues in the CDR3. Germline V lookup: CDR1 SGHTA, CDR2 FQGNSA. CDR3 nucleotides: TGTGCCAACCACAGACTCAGCACAGATACGCAGTATTTT. Its protein is CANHRLSTDTQYF.

There are a few counts of this clonotype. CDR3 protein: CASSVSGGMETQYF. The CDR3 DNA is TGCGCCAGCAGTGTTAGCGGGGGGATGGAGACCCAGTACTTC. The rearrangement uses TRBV10-2 and TRBJ2-5; 10 positions agree with TRBD2. This CDR3 has 14 residues. V shed 4 bases, J shed 5 bases, and the junction held 4 bases outside the gene matches. The germline V gene encodes CDR1 WSHSY and CDR2 SAAADI.

This clonotype showed up just a few times. This rearrangement joins TRBV6-2 or TRBV6-3 to TRBJ2-5; D unresolved. Trimming removed 1 base at V and 5 bases at J, with 11 bases between. The V gene's germline CDR1 is MNHEY and CDR2 SVGEGT. The CDR3 runs 14 residues. The CDR3 sequence: CASSYYDLGETQYF. CDR3 nucleotides: TGTGCCAGCAGTTACTACGACCTGGGCGAGACCCAGTACTTC.

This clonotype was counted between two and nine times. The chain is built from TRBV7-2 and TRBJ1-1, with a possible D match to TRBD1 (5 bases). The CDR3 runs 15 residues. Germline assignment: CDR1 SGHTA and CDR2 FQGNSA. V was trimmed by 5 bases and J by 4 bases, leaving 17 bases between them. DNA of the CDR3: TGTGCCAGCAGCATCGCCCCACAGGCGACCACTGAAGCTTTCTTT. Translation gives CASSIAPQATTEAFF.

In its sample, this clonotype was seen a few times. The J gene is TRBJ1-1, the V gene TRBV27, with D possibly TRBD1 on 6 matching bases. The CDR3 consists of 14 residues. V was pared by 5 bases and J by 3 bases, with 13 bases between. The germline V gene has CDR1 MNHEY and CDR2 SMNVEV (reference sequence). Here the CDR3 DNA reads TGTGCCAGCAGTATACTGGAGGGGGACACTGAAGCTTTCTTT. It specifies CASSILEGDTEAFF.

This clonotype was seen only a few times. Here the CDR3 DNA reads TGTGCCAGCAGTAGACCATCCCGCCCAGATACGCAGTATTTT. Amino acid sequence: CASSRPSRPDTQYF. The V call is TRBV12-3 or TRBV12-4, the J call TRBJ2-3; D gene ambiguous. The germline V and J ends were trimmed by 5 bases and 4 bases, with 13 bases remaining between them. The CDR3 extends over 14 amino acids.

The chain carries TRBV12-3 or TRBV12-4 and TRBJ2-2; TRBD1 is a possible D gene (6 bases). CDR3 size: 16 residues. Deletions cut 6 bases from V and 2 bases from J, with 16 bases between. The CDR3 coding sequence is TGTGCCAGCAGCACTTCCCGGGACATCAACACCGGGGAGCTGTTTTTT. Protein: CASSTSRDINTGELFF.

V usage is TRBV12-3 or TRBV12-4 and J usage is TRBJ2-6; D is undetermined. CDR3 length: 12 residues. The V and J ends lost 10 bases and 2 bases respectively, with 6 bases between them. CDR3 amino acids: CATRAGANVLTF. DNA of the CDR3: TGTGCCACCCGGGCTGGGGCCAACGTCCTGACTTTC.

CDR3 sequence reads: CASSFSLAGGTYEQYF. The CDR3 nucleotides are TGTGCCAGCAGCTTCTCTCTCGCGGGGGGCACCTACGAGCAGTACTTC. The J gene is TRBJ2-7, the V gene TRBV7-9; 8 bases fit TRBD2. The CDR3 covers 16 residues. The V and J ends lost 3 bases and 2 bases, in that order; junction bases with no gene match: 9. Germline-derived CDR1 and CDR2 are SEHNR and FQNEAQ (reference sequence).

This clonotype was seen a handful of times. The V and J genes are TRBV15 and TRBJ2-1; no clear D. The V end lost 5 bases, the J end lost 3 bases, and 11 bases lay between the germline ends. Germline V lookup: CDR1 LNHNV, CDR2 YYDKDF (reference sequence). CDR3 length: 14 residues. The CDR3 DNA reads as TGTGCCACCAGCCCCAAGCCAAACTACAATGAGCAGTTCTTC. Translated, it gives CATSPKPNYNEQFF.

This clonotype was seen a handful of times. CDR3 sequence (DNA): TGCGCCAGCAGCCAAGGAATCAATCAGCCCCAGCATTTT. This sequence encodes CASSQGINQPQHF. The chain links TRBV4-3 to TRBJ1-5; D uncertain. CDR3 length: 13 residues. V dropped 1 base and J dropped 3 bases, with 4 bases sitting between them. Germline V gives CDR1 LGHNA, CDR2 YSLEER.

The rearrangement links TRBV29-1 to TRBJ1-1, with D possibly being TRBD1 (5 bases). The CDR3 is 13 amino acids. V was cut by 2 bases and J by 0 bases, with 7 bases left in between. CDR1 and CDR2 (germline): SQVTM, ANQGSEA. Written as DNA, the CDR3 is TGCAGCGTTGAATTACAGGTGAACACTGAAGCTTTCTTT. Its translation is CSVELQVNTEAFF.